Below are 21 T cell receptor beta chains sequenced from a single sample in a study of blood T cell repertoires in COVID-19. Repertoires were generated with immunoSEQ multiplex PCR, while TCRdb's copy carries only in-frame clones and drops some. The sample comprises approximately 270,000 clones, approximately 83% of which are singletons, and 15% to 19% rests with the top ten. Source material: peripheral blood. The receptors were sampled from a person aged 65 to 79 with COVID-19, enrolled during active disease.

This clone was counted between two and nine times. The chain carries TRBV5-5 and TRBJ2-2, with D possibly TRBD1 on 5 matching bases. In germline, CDR1 is SGHKS, CDR2 YYEKEE (reference sequence). The CDR3 is made up of 17 amino acids. Trimming pared 2 bases from V and 6 bases from J, leaving 20 bases between. In nucleotides, the CDR3 is TGTGCCAGCAGCTTCGAGTGGGGCGACGGAACAGCCGGGGAGCTGTTTTTT. As protein: CASSFEWGDGTAGELFF.

J is TRBJ2-5 and V is TRBV5-1; 8 bases are shared with TRBD1. J lost 5 bases, V lost 6 bases, and 15 bases had no gene match. Germline-derived CDR1 and CDR2 are SGHRS and YFSETQ. The CDR3 runs 16 residues. The CDR3 is CASTQTPTGGGETQYF. In DNA, the CDR3 is TGCGCCAGCACCCAAACCCCAACAGGGGGAGGCGAGACCCAGTACTTC.

The rearrangement uses TRBV6-5 and TRBJ2-7; D possibly corresponds to TRBD2 (6 bases). Germline V gene data show CDR1 as MNHEY and CDR2 as SVGAGI. V was trimmed by 7 bases and J by 0 bases, leaving 16 bases between them. The CDR3 runs to 15 residues. The CDR3 sequence is CASNPDRDFSYEQYF. For the CDR3, the DNA is TGTGCCAGCAACCCCGATAGGGACTTCTCCTACGAGCAGTACTTC.

V is TRBV3-1 (or the pseudogene TRBV3-2) and J is TRBJ1-2, with no clear D. The CDR3 is 14 residues long. CDR1 and CDR2 from the germline V gene are LGHDT and YNNKEL (reference sequence). V lost 5 bases and J lost 4, with 14 bases in between. The CDR3 DNA sequence: TGTGCCAGCAGCTCGACTGCCCTTGGCTATGGCTACACCTTC. Its protein is CASSSTALGYGYTF.

This clone showed up just once. The chain recombines TRBV5-1 with TRBJ1-2, with 7 bases identical to TRBD1. The V and J ends lost 2 bases and 5 bases, in that order; junction bases with no gene match: 6. There are 14 residues in the CDR3. The germline gives CDR1 SGHRS, CDR2 YFSETQ. The CDR3 region is CASSFRTGAYGYTF. DNA of the CDR3: TGCGCCAGCAGCTTCCGGACAGGAGCATATGGCTACACCTTC.

The chain carries TRBV28 and TRBJ1-3; a weak D match, TRBD1 (6 bases). The germline gives CDR1 MDHEN, CDR2 SYDVKM. V was cut by 7 bases and J by 0 bases, with 22 bases left in between. The CDR3 contains 18 residues. The CDR3 DNA reads TGTGCCAGCACCTCTCGGGAGGGGGTTACAATCTCTGGAAACACCATATATTTT. Translating gives CASTSREGVTISGNTIYF.

This clone has a single count. This sequence joins TRBV4-1 and TRBJ2-1; weak D call: TRBD1 (6 bases). This CDR3 contains 13 residues. The germline V gene encodes CDR1 MGHRA and CDR2 YSYEKL. V was cut by 1 base and J by 12 bases, with 13 bases left in between. The CDR3 region is CASSQAGQSGQFF. CDR3 nucleotide sequence: TGCGCCAGCAGCCAAGCAGGACAGTCGGGGCAGTTCTTC.

The V gene is TRBV2, the J gene TRBJ1-2; perhaps TRBD1 as D (5 bases). Looked up from germline, CDR1 is SNHLY and CDR2 is FYNNEI. This CDR3 is 13 amino acids long. The ends were cut back, 6 bases at V and 7 bases at J, with 15 bases in the middle. The CDR3 DNA reads TGTGCCAGCAGGGCGTCAGGGTCGGGTGGCTACACCTTC. Its translation is CASRASGSGGYTF.

V gene TRBV5-1 combines with J gene TRBJ2-3; 8 positions match TRBD2. This CDR3 contains 14 residues. The junction had 3 bases not matched to a gene; V was cut back by 0 bases and J by 6 bases. Germline CDR1 SGHRS, CDR2 YFSETQ. The CDR3 loop reads CASSLGQRGDTQYF. CDR3 coding DNA: TGCGCCAGCAGCTTGGGACAGCGGGGGGATACGCAGTATTTT.

The chain employs TRBV19 and TRBJ2-1; 14 bases map to TRBD2. The CDR3 runs to 16 residues. Germline CDR1 is LNHDA and CDR2 is SQIVND (reference sequence). V shed 0 bases and J 9 bases; nucleotides not matched to a gene: 4. CDR3 residues: CASSIDLGLAGGEQFF. The DNA of the CDR3 is TGTGCCAGTAGTATAGACCTAGGACTAGCGGGAGGTGAGCAGTTCTTC.

This rearrangement joins TRBV27 to TRBJ2-1, with a weak D call TRBD2 (5 bases). CDR1 is MNHEY, CDR2 SMNVEV, per germline (reference sequence). The V end was cut by 6 bases, the J end by 3 bases, with 9 bases between. The CDR3 totals 13 residues. The CDR3 sequence is CASRRAGYNEQFF. The DNA of the CDR3 is TGTGCCAGCAGGCGGGCAGGCTACAATGAGCAGTTCTTC.

This clone appeared once. The chain links TRBV28 to TRBJ2-3, with unresolved D. This CDR3 comprises 13 residues. Germline CDR1 and CDR2: MDHEN and SYDVKM. The V gene lost 3 bases and the J gene lost 5 bases, with 9 bases spanning the gap. The CDR3 DNA is TGTGCCAGCAGTTTGATAGCACAAGATACGCAGTATTTT. Protein sequence: CASSLIAQDTQYF.

V is TRBV7-2 and J is TRBJ2-7; D might be TRBD2 (6 bases). The germline V gene has CDR1 SGHTA and CDR2 FQGNSA. The CDR3 has 16 amino acids. V lost 5 bases, J lost 6 bases, and 23 bases lay in between. The chain's CDR3 is CASSKSVELALGEQYF. The DNA for the CDR3 is TGTGCCAGCAGCAAGAGTGTCGAACTAGCTCTCGGCGAGCAGTACTTC. The full variable domain, with the rest looked up from reference TRBV7-2 and TRBJ2-7, is GAGVSQSPSNKVTEKGKDVELRCDPISGHTALYWYRQSLGQGLEFLIYFQGNSAPDKSGLPSDRFSAERTGGSVSTLTIQRTQQEDSAVYLCASSKSVELALGEQYFGPGTRLTVT.

The CDR3 DNA reads TGTGCCAGCAGCTCAGGGACAGGGGTTCAATACGAGCAGTACTTC. Protein: CASSSGTGVQYEQYF. V usage is TRBV7-3 and J usage is TRBJ2-7, with 10 bases fitting TRBD1. The CDR3 is made up of 15 amino acids. Per germline, CDR1 SGHTA and CDR2 FQGTGA. V was clipped by 4 bases and J by 4 bases; unmatched bases: 7. Together with reference TRBV7-3 and TRBJ2-7, the CDR3 gives the full variable domain: GAGVSQTPSNKVTEKGKYVELRCDPISGHTALYWYRQSLGQGPEFLIYFQGTGAADDSGLPNDRFFAVRPEGSVSTLKIQRTERGDSAVYLCASSSGTGVQYEQYFGPGTRLTVT.

The genes are TRBV19 and TRBJ2-6; unclear D gene. The CDR3 consists of 15 residues. V shed 8 bases and J shed 0 bases, with 11 bases lying between them. In germline, CDR1 is LNHDA, CDR2 SQIVND (reference sequence). The CDR3 DNA reads TGTGCCAGTTCTCTGAGTTCCTCTGGGGCCAACGTCCTGACTTTC. It yields the protein CASSLSSSGANVLTF.

The gene calls are TRBV9 and TRBJ2-7; D perhaps matches TRBD1 (5 bases). The V end was cut by 0 bases, the J end by 3 bases, with 10 bases between. Germline CDR1 SGDLS, CDR2 YYNGEE. The CDR3 covers 14 residues. Here the CDR3 DNA reads TGTGCCAGCAGCGTAGCTGACAGTGACTACGAGCAGTACTTC. Protein: CASSVADSDYEQYF. Together with reference TRBV9 and TRBJ2-7, the CDR3 gives the full variable domain: DSGVTQTPKHLITATGQRVTLRCSPRSGDLSVYWYQQSLDQGLQFLIQYYNGEERAKGNILERFSAQQFPDLHSELNLSSLELGDSALYFCASSVADSDYEQYFGPGTRLTVT.

This sequence joins TRBV19 and TRBJ2-2; D possibly corresponds to TRBD2 (5 bases). Germline CDR1 reads LNHDA; CDR2 reads SQIVND (reference sequence). V shed 4 bases and J shed 4 bases, with 7 bases lying between them. The CDR3 length is 13 residues. The CDR3: CASSTGLTGELFF. CDR3 sequence (DNA): TGTGCCAGTAGTACCGGACTCACCGGGGAGCTGTTTTTT.

CDR3 residues: CASTGANYGYTF. The CDR3 DNA sequence: TGTGCCAGCACGGGAGCTAACTATGGCTACACCTTC. The J gene is TRBJ1-2, the V gene TRBV28; D gene ambiguous. The CDR3 contains 12 residues. Trimming took off 7 bases at V and 0 bases at J, with 6 bases between the two ends. Germline V gene lookup returns CDR1 MDHEN and CDR2 SYDVKM.

The V call is TRBV28, the J call TRBJ2-7; 7 bases agree with TRBD1. CDR1 MDHEN and CDR2 SYDVKM come from the germline V gene. This CDR3 is 15 amino acids long. The J segment lost 0 bases and the V segment lost 5 bases, leaving 7 bases of the junction unmatched. CDR3 sequence reads: CASSVTGASSYEQYF. DNA for the CDR3: TGTGCCAGCAGTGTAACAGGGGCGTCCTCCTACGAGCAGTACTTC.

The rearrangement joins TRBV7-2 to TRBJ1-2, with D maybe TRBD1 (5 bases). V lost 5 bases and J 6 bases, leaving 10 bases between the germline ends. CDR1 is SGHTA and CDR2 is FQGNSA in the germline V gene. The CDR3 is made up of 12 amino acids. The CDR3 DNA reads as TGTGCCAGCAGCGACAGTACACATGGCTACACCTTC. Translation gives CASSDSTHGYTF.

The V call is TRBV7-9, the J call TRBJ2-7; D possibly corresponds to TRBD2 (6 bases). Germline values: CDR1 SEHNR, CDR2 FQNEAQ (reference sequence). The ends were cut back, 5 bases at V and 2 bases at J, with 19 bases in the middle. The CDR3 sequence is 16 residues long. CDR3 nucleotide sequence: TGTGCCAGCAGCGGCACTCCGGGACTTGGTACCTACGAGCAGTACTTC. It yields the protein CASSGTPGLGTYEQYF.